This entry features one T cell receptor beta chain sequence. No antigen is known for it. The data are from a study of vaccination effects on CD4 cells after COVID-19. As for the study in general: Vaccine administered to participants consisted of two doses of either BNT162b2 or mRNA-1273. Samples from a couple of convalescent patients were given 16 days and one week before vaccination. Study-wide points: Clones arising from infection and from vaccination showed marked clonal contraction late after vaccination.

With the ViraFEST assay, the study expanded antigen-specific CD4+ T cells using viral peptide pools, then sequenced them. At the end of 10 days of culture, CD4+ T cells were isolated. The person's infection with SARS-CoV-2, confirmed by PCR, took place between March and December 2020. A density of about 2 million PBMC per well was used; these cells were cultured with 10 IU/ml IL-2 and about 10 ug/ml peptides. The length of the CDR3 is 13 residues. Trimming took 3 bases from V and 6 from J, leaving 12 bases between them. Germline V gene data show CDR1 as SGHTA and CDR2 as FQGNSA. Only in-frame clones appear in the TCRdb table, and some are missing; sequencing was by immunoSEQ multiplex PCR. The data show 30,000 to 40,000 clones, 73% seen once.

This rearrangement joins TRBV7-2 to TRBJ2-7; maybe TRBD2 (6 bases). This sequence originates from a human donor who had a prior SARS-CoV-2 infection. Material: CD4+ T cells from PBMCs cultured with a peptide pool, obtained before COVID-19 vaccination. CDR3 in DNA: TGTGCCAGCAGCTTTGCGCGGGGTTCCGAGCAGTACTTC. Protein: CASSFARGSEQYF.